This note documents a single T cell receptor (beta chain) sequence. As yet, its antigen is unknown. These data originate in a study of CXCR3-negative and CXCR3-positive naive CD8 T cells. Study outcomes and limitations: After cryopreservation, CXCR3 expression dropped partially; most assays used fresh PBMCs. High diversity, comparable across both naive subsets, contrasted with much lower diversity in memory CD8+ cells.

The CDR3 is made up of 13 amino acids. CDR1 is MNHEY and CDR2 is SVGEGT in the germline V gene. Each TRB cDNA library was prepared by 5' RACE (with UMI labels). TCRdb re-called the 5' RACE reads, yielding one record per CDR3 amino acid sequence without DNA. The sample includes 100,000 to 150,000 distinct CDR3 sequences. The source material was naive CXCR3- CD8+ T cells from blood. Subset defined: CD45RO-CCR7+CD27+CD95- naive CD8+ T cells lacking CXCR3 (TNR3-). This chain joins TRBV6-2 or TRBV6-3 and TRBJ2-2. The receptor was isolated from a human donor in good health. Some clones in this sample may be carry-over from other donors' samples. The CDR3: CASSDLSPGELFF.